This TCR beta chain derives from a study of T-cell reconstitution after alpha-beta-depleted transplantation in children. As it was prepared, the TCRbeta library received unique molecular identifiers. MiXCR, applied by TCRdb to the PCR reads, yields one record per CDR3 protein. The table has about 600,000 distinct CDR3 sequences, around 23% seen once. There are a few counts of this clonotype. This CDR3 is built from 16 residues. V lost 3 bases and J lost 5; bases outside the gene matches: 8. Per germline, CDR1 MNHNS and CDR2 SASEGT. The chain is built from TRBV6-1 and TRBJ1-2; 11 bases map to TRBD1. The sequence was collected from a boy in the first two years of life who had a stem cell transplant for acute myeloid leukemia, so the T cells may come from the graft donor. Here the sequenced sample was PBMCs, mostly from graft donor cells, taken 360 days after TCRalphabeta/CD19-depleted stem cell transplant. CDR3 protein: CASSDRTGGAGYGYTF. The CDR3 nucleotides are TGTGCCAGCAGTGACCGGACAGGGGGCGCGGGATATGGCTACACCTTC.